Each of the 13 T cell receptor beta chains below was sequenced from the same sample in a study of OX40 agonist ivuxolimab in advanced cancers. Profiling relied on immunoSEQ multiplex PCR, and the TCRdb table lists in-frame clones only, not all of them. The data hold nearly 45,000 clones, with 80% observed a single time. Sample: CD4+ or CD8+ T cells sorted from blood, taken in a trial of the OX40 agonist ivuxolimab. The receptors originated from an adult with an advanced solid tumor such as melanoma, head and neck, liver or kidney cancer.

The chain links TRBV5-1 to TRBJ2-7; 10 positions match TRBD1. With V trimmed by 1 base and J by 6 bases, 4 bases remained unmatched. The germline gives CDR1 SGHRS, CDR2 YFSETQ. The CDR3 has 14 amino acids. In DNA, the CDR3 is TGCGCCAGCAGCTTGTCCGGGACAGGGGCCGAGCAGTACTTC. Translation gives CASSLSGTGAEQYF.

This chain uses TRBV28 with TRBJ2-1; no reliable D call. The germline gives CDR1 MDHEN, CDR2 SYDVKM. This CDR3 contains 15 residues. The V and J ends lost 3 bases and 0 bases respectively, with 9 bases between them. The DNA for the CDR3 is TGTGCCAGCAGTTTTACGCTCTACTCCTACAATGAGCAGTTCTTC. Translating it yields CASSFTLYSYNEQFF.

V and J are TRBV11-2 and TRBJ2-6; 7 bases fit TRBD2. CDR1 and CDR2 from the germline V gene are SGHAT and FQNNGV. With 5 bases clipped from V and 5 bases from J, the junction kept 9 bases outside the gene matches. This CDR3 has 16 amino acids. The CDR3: CASSTNPGTRANVLTF. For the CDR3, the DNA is TGTGCCAGCAGCACAAATCCGGGGACTAGGGCCAACGTCCTGACTTTC. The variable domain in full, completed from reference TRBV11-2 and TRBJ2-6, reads EAGVAQSPRYKIIEKRQSVAFWCNPISGHATLYWYQQILGQGPKLLIQFQNNGVVDDSQLPKDRFSAERLKGVDSTLKIQPAKLEDSAVYLCASSTNPGTRANVLTFGAGSRLTVL.

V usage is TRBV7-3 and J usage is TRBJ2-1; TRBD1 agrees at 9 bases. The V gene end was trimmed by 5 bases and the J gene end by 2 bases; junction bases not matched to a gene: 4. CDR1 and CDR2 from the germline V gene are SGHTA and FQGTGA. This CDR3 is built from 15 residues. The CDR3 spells CASSVGQGTYNEQFF. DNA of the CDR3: TGTGCCAGCAGCGTGGGACAGGGAACCTACAATGAGCAGTTCTTC.

In nucleotides, the CDR3 is TGTGCCAGCAATCGAGGACAGGGATACACCGGGGAGCTGTTTTTT. Its translation is CASNRGQGYTGELFF. V and J are TRBV7-9 and TRBJ2-2; 8 nucleotides align to TRBD1. The CDR3 runs 15 residues. The trim removed 7 bases at V and 3 bases at J, leaving 7 bases unmatched. The germline V gene has CDR1 SEHNR and CDR2 FQNEAQ (reference sequence). The complete variable domain, with remaining parts taken from reference TRBV7-9 and TRBJ2-2, reads DTGVSQNPRHKITKRGQNVTFRCDPISEHNRLYWYRQTLGQGPEFLTYFQNEAQLEKSRLLSDRFSAERPKGSFSTLEIQRTEQGDSAMYLCASNRGQGYTGELFFGEGSRLTVL.

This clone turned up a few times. Here the CDR3 DNA reads TGTGCCAGCATACTAGGGACGAGCCCTTTAAATGAGCAGTTCTTC. This gives the protein CASILGTSPLNEQFF. The V call is TRBV6-1, the J call TRBJ2-1; D may be TRBD1 or TRBD2 (5 bases each). The V end lost 7 bases, the J end lost 7 bases, and 20 bases lay between the germline ends. The CDR3 loop spans 15 amino acids. CDR1 and CDR2 (germline): MNHNS, SASEGT.

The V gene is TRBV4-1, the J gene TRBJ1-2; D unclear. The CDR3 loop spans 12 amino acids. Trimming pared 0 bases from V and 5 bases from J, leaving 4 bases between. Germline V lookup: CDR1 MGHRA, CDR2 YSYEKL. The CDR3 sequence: CASSQEGYGYTF. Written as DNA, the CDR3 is TGCGCCAGCAGCCAAGAAGGGTATGGCTACACCTTC.

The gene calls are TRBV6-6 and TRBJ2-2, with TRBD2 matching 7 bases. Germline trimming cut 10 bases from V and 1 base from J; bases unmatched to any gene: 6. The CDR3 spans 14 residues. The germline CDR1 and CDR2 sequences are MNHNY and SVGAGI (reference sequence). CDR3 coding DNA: TGTGCCACCCCTCGGGGGGAGAACACCGGGGAGCTGTTTTTT. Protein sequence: CATPRGENTGELFF.

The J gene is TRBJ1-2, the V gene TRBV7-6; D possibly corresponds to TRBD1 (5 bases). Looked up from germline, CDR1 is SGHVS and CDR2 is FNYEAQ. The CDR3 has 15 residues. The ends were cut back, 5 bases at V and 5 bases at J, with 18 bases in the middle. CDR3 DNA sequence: TGTGCCAGCAGCCCCGAGGGGCAGGGTGTTTATGGCTACACCTTC. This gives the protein CASSPEGQGVYGYTF.

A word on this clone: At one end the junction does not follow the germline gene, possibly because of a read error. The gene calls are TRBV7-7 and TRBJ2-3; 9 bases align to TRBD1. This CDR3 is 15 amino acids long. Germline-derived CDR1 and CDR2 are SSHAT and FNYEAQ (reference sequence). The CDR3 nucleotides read TGTGCTAGCAGCTCGGGACAGGGTAGCACAGATACGCAGTATTTT. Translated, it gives CASSSGQGSTDTQYF. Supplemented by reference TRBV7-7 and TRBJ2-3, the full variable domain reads GAGVSQSPRYKVTKRGQDVTLRCDPISSHATLYWYQQALGQGPEFLTYFNYEAQPDKSGLPSDRFSAERPEGSISTLTIQRTEQRDSAMYRCASSSGQGSTDTQYFGPGTRLTVL.

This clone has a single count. CDR3 DNA sequence: TGTGCCAGCGGAGGACAGAGCTCTGGGGCCAACGTCCTGACTTTC. Translation: CASGGQSSGANVLTF. The chain couples TRBV2 to TRBJ2-6, with a tentative D call TRBD1 (6 bases). Germline CDR1 and CDR2: SNHLY and FYNNEI. V was trimmed by 8 bases and J by 0 bases, leaving 11 bases between them. This CDR3 spans 15 amino acids.

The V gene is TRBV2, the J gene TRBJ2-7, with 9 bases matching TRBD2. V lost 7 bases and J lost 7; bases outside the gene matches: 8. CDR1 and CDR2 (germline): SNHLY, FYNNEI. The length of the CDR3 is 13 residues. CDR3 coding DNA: TGTGCCAGCACTAGCGGGGAGCACGGGGAGCAGTACTTC. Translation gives CASTSGEHGEQYF.

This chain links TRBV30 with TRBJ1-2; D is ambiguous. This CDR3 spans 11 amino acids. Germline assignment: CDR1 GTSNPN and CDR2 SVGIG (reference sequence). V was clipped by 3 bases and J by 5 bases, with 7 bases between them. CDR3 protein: CAWRSAYGYTF. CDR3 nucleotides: TGTGCCTGGAGATCCGCTTATGGCTACACCTTC.